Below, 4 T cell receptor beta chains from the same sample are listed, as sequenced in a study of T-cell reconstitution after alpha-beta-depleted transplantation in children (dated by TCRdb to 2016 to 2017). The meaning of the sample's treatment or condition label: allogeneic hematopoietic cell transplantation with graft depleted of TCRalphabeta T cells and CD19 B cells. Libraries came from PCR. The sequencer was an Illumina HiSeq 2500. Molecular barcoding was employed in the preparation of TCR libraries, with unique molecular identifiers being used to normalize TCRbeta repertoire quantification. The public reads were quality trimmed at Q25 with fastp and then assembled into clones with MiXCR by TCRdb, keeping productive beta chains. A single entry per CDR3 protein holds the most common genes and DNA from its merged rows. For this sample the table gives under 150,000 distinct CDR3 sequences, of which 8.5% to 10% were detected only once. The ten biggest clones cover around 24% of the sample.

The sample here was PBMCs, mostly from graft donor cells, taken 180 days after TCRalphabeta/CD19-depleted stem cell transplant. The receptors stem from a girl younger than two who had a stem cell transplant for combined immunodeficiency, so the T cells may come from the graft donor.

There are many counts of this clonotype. CDR3 in DNA: TGTGCCAGCAGTTTCGTGGCGGGCCCAACCTACGAGCAGTACTTC. Amino acid sequence: CASSFVAGPTYEQYF. The chain has TRBV12-3 or TRBV12-4 and TRBJ2-7; D is perhaps TRBD2 (5 bases). The CDR3 runs 15 residues. V gave up 3 bases and J gave up 2 bases, with 14 bases separating them.

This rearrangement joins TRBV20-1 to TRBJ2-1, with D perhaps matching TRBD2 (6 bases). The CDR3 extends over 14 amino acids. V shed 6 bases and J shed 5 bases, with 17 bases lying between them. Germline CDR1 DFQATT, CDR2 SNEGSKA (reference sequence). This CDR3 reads CSAGGSGLNNEQFF. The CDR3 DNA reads TGCAGTGCGGGGGGTAGCGGTCTAAACAATGAGCAGTTCTTC.

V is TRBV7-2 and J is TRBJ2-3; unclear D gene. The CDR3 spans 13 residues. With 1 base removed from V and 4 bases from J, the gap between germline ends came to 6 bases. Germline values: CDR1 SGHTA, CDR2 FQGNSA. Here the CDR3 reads CASSLGLSDTQYF. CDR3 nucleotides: TGTGCCAGCAGCTTAGGTCTCTCAGATACGCAGTATTTT.

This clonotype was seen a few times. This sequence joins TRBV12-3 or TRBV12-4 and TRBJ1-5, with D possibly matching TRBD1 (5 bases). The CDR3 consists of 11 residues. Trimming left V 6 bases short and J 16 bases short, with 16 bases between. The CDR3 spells CASSRDGVQHF. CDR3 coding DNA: TGTGCCAGCAGCCGGGACGGAGTACAACATTTT.